This TCR beta chain was identified in a study of beta chain features in type 1 diabetes. Whole-study findings and limits: Moderate but significant shortening of TCRB CDR3s was recorded in all four CD4+ subsets from Type 1 diabetes patients. The analysis here could not establish whether HLA type shapes TCRB rearrangement. Compared to healthy donors, patients appeared to have naive, central memory and Treg TCRB repertoires that were more alike.

This clone has a handful of counts. Its target is unknown. The single heparinised draw taken from each donor contained roughly 100 mL of blood on average. The isolated RNA, all of it, was reverse transcribed, so expressed TCRB transcripts were what got sequenced. The repertoire was sequenced with immunoSEQ multiplex PCR; TCRdb's copy has only in-frame clones and lacks some. Among under 950,000 clones, roughly a sixth were seen once, and the ten largest hold 0.02% to 0.025%. The source is a woman younger than 30 in good health. Source material: naive CD4+ T cells from blood.

In DNA form, the CDR3 reads TGTGCCAGCAGCCAGGCAGGGGCTAATCAGCCCCAGCATTTT. Its translation is CASSQAGANQPQHF. The genes are TRBV28 and TRBJ1-5; the D gene is possibly TRBD1 (6 bases). Trimming shortened V by 6 bases and J by 4 bases, and 13 bases separated the two germline ends. CDR3 length equals 14 residues. In germline, CDR1 is MDHEN, CDR2 SYDVKM.